The next 17 T cell receptor beta chains were all read from a single sample in a study of T cell repertoires in cytomegalovirus infection. TCRdb re-called the reads through MiXCR, storing one row per CDR3 protein. The data contain about 240,000 distinct CDR3 sequences, approximately 7% of them singletons. Material: PBMCs. These receptors came from a human donor in good health (CMV status not recorded). Some clones in this sample may be carry-over from other donors' samples.

In its sample, this clonotype was seen many times. The V gene is TRBV4-2, the J gene TRBJ2-7, with D perhaps matching TRBD2 (5 bases). There are 16 residues in the CDR3. From germline, CDR1 is LGHNA and CDR2 YNFKEQ. Trimming removed 1 base from V and 2 bases from J, with 15 bases in between. The CDR3 protein is CASSQVGGQITYEQYF. CDR3 coding DNA: TGTGCCAGCAGCCAAGTTGGAGGCCAGATTACCTACGAGCAGTACTTC.

This clonotype was detected many times. The chain joins TRBV7-9 to TRBJ1-5; a possible D gene is TRBD1 (5 bases). The V gene lost 5 bases and the J gene lost 2 bases, with 16 bases spanning the gap. CDR1 and CDR2 from the germline V gene are SEHNR and FQNEAQ (reference sequence). There are 16 residues in the CDR3. CDR3 sequence reads: CASSGGGGDGNQPQHF. For the CDR3, the DNA is TGTGCCAGCAGCGGCGGGGGGGGTGATGGCAATCAGCCCCAGCATTTT.

This clonotype occurred many times. The chain couples TRBV7-2 to TRBJ1-1, with 7 bases identical to TRBD1. V dropped 6 bases and J dropped 3; count of bases not matched to a gene: 7. The CDR3 consists of 14 residues. The germline V gene encodes CDR1 SGHTA and CDR2 FQGNSA. The CDR3 loop reads CASRPGQAHTEAFF. CDR3 DNA: TGTGCCAGCAGACCCGGACAGGCTCACACTGAAGCTTTCTTT.

This clonotype was detected many times. The V and J genes are TRBV29-1 and TRBJ2-6; either TRBD1 or TRBD2 may fit D (5 bases each). This CDR3 is built from 13 residues. CDR1 is SQVTM, CDR2 ANQGSEA, per germline. V was clipped by 6 bases and J by 0 bases, with 6 bases between them. The CDR3 DNA is TGCAGCGTGGGGGTCTCTGGGGCCAACGTCCTGACTTTC. This gives the protein CSVGVSGANVLTF.

This clonotype occurred many times. This chain joins TRBV20-1 and TRBJ1-1, with D perhaps matching TRBD1 (6 bases). Deletions cut 2 bases from V and 3 bases from J, with 16 bases between. Per germline, CDR1 DFQATT and CDR2 SNEGSKA (reference sequence). The CDR3 is made up of 15 amino acids. The CDR3 DNA follows: TGCAGTGCTAGAACCTCCGGGGGCGAGGACACTGAAGCTTTCTTT. Translated: CSARTSGGEDTEAFF.

In its sample, this clonotype was seen many times. The DNA of the CDR3 is TGTGCCAGCAGCGGGGACAGGGTAGAGGAGCAGTACTTC. Translating it yields CASSGDRVEEQYF. The V gene is TRBV2, the J gene TRBJ2-7; 9 bases line up with TRBD1. The germline CDR1 and CDR2 sequences are SNHLY and FYNNEI. The CDR3 runs 13 residues. V dropped 6 bases and J dropped 7; count of bases not matched to a gene: 7.

This clonotype was observed many times. The chain employs TRBV19 and TRBJ2-3; D unresolved. Germline CDR1 LNHDA, CDR2 SQIVND (reference sequence). Trimming left V 5 bases short and J 2 bases short, with 14 bases between. The CDR3 is 15 residues long. The CDR3 DNA is TGTGCCAGTAGTCGAGACCAACGATTCACAGATACGCAGTATTTT. Translation gives CASSRDQRFTDTQYF.

This clonotype was detected only a few times. V is TRBV20-1 and J is TRBJ2-3; TRBD1 is a possible D gene (6 bases). Trimming cost V 5 bases and J 2 bases, with 23 bases left between them. The CDR3 consists of 17 residues. Per germline, CDR1 DFQATT and CDR2 SNEGSKA (reference sequence). The CDR3 coding sequence is TGCAGTGCTGGAGGATCCTCTGGGGGCGGACTCACAGATACGCAGTATTTT. Protein product: CSAGGSSGGGLTDTQYF.

This clonotype came up many times. V usage is TRBV28 and J usage is TRBJ1-1; D gene ambiguous. This CDR3 is built from 11 residues. V dropped 7 bases and J dropped 10 bases, with 13 bases sitting between them. Germline V lookup: CDR1 MDHEN, CDR2 SYDVKM. The CDR3 bases are TGTGCCAGCAAGGCAGGAGTAAGAGCTTTCTTT. Amino acids: CASKAGVRAFF. Full variable domain (rest looked up from reference TRBV28 and TRBJ1-1): DVKVTQSSRYLVKRTGEKVFLECVQDMDHENMFWYRQDPGLGLRLIYFSYDVKMKEKGDIPEGYSVSREKKERFSLILESASTNQTSMYLCASKAGVRAFFGQGTRLTVV.

This clonotype appeared a single time. The chain combines TRBV5-1 with TRBJ2-5; TRBD2 might be the D (6 bases). Germline CDR1 reads SGHRS; CDR2 reads YFSETQ. Trimming pared 0 bases from V and 1 base from J, leaving 13 bases between. The CDR3 loop spans 16 amino acids. This CDR3 reads CASSLGEAGGQETQYF. The CDR3 DNA follows: TGCGCCAGCAGCTTGGGCGAAGCGGGCGGCCAAGAGACCCAGTACTTC.

This clonotype was seen repeatedly, ten times or more. V and J are TRBV20-1 and TRBJ2-5; 7 bases are a match to TRBD1. Germline V gene data show CDR1 as DFQATT and CDR2 as SNEGSKA (reference sequence). This CDR3 is 13 amino acids long. V was clipped by 5 bases and J by 2 bases; unmatched bases: 5. CDR3 sequence: CSARNRGQETQYF. The CDR3 DNA is TGCAGTGCTCGGAACAGGGGTCAAGAGACCCAGTACTTC.

This clonotype has ten or more counts. A much larger clone lies one base from this, so it may be a read error. This rearrangement joins TRBV3-1 to TRBJ2-5; D gene unclear. V was cut by 1 base and J by 5 bases, with 2 bases left in between. The CDR3 consists of 11 residues. Germline lookup yields CDR1 LGHDT and CDR2 YNNKEL (reference sequence). This CDR3 is CASSQVETQYF. The CDR3 nucleotides are TGTGCCAGCAGCCAAGTGGAGACCCAGTACTTC.

This clonotype appeared many times. The chain recombines TRBV20-1 with TRBJ2-1; D might be TRBD2 (5 bases). This CDR3 spans 19 amino acids. The V and J ends lost 3 bases and 1 base respectively, with 25 bases between them. The germline gives CDR1 DFQATT, CDR2 SNEGSKA (reference sequence). CDR3 amino acids: CSASGMALGSLGSYNEQFF. In DNA form, the CDR3 reads TGCAGTGCTAGCGGGATGGCCCTTGGGTCTCTCGGGTCCTACAATGAGCAGTTCTTC.

This chain joins TRBV20-1 and TRBJ2-7; 10 bases line up with TRBD1. Per germline, CDR1 DFQATT and CDR2 SNEGSKA (reference sequence). This CDR3 contains 14 residues. Trimming took 5 bases from V and 2 from J; bases not matched to a gene: 6. The CDR3 bases are TGCAGTGCTTATCCGGGACAGGGGCCCTACGAGCAGTACTTC. It yields the protein CSAYPGQGPYEQYF.

In its sample, this clonotype was seen many times. V gene TRBV7-8 combines with J gene TRBJ1-5, with a weak D call TRBD1 (6 bases). The CDR3 loop spans 13 amino acids. Germline V gene lookup returns CDR1 SGHVS and CDR2 FQNEAQ. Between the trimmed V and J ends, which lost 4 bases and 5 bases, there was a span of 9 bases. The CDR3 loop reads CASSSQGDQPQHF. The DNA of the CDR3 is TGTGCCAGCAGCTCACAGGGAGATCAGCCCCAGCATTTT. The complete variable domain, with remaining parts taken from reference TRBV7-8 and TRBJ1-5, reads GAGVSQSPRYKVAKRGQDVALRCDPISGHVSLFWYQQALGQGPEFLTYFQNEAQLDKSGLPSDRFFAERPEGSVSTLKIQRTQQEDSAVYLCASSSQGDQPQHFGDGTRLSIL.

This clonotype was picked up many times. This chain joins TRBV27 and TRBJ2-5; 10 nucleotides match TRBD1. CDR3 length: 19 amino acids. Germline V CDR1 and CDR2: MNHEY, SMNVEV (reference sequence). V lost 6 bases to trimming and J lost 4 bases; unmatched junction nucleotides: 20. Here the CDR3 DNA reads TGTGCCAGCAGCCCGCCCGGGACAGGGGTTCGAGGCCGTGGAGAGACCCAGTACTTC. As protein: CASSPPGTGVRGRGETQYF.

This clonotype came up many times. The chain carries TRBV2 and TRBJ2-1; TRBD2 might be the D (5 bases). Germline V gene lookup returns CDR1 SNHLY and CDR2 FYNNEI. Trimming stripped 5 bases from V and 1 base from J, with 12 bases between. This CDR3 is built from 15 residues. As DNA, the CDR3 is TGTGCCAGCAGTCCAAATAGCGTTTCCTACAATGAGCAGTTCTTC. Translating it yields CASSPNSVSYNEQFF.